This note documents a single TCR beta chain sequence. The table came from immunoSEQ multiplex PCR; TCRdb's copy has only in-frame clones and leaves some out. There are approximately 69,000 clones in the sample; 75% to 90% occur only once, and 4% to 5% lies in the top ten. The data are from a study of technical replicates of blood from several donors. Germline assignment: CDR1 LGHNA and CDR2 YNFKEQ. Trimming cost V 0 bases and J 4 bases, with 7 bases left between them. There are 13 residues in the CDR3. This TCR was sampled from a human donor in good health. Some clones in this sample may be carry-over from other donors' samples. V and J are TRBV4-2 and TRBJ2-7; D uncertain. Sequenced sample: PBMCs. CDR3 sequence: CASSQDFSYEQYF. The CDR3 nucleotides are TGTGCCAGCAGCCAAGATTTTTCGTACGAGCAGTACTTC.